The next 26 T cell receptor beta chains were all read from a single sample in a study of blood T cell repertoires in COVID-19. The protocol was immunoSEQ multiplex PCR, while the TCRdb copy is restricted to in-frame clones and leaves out a portion. The repertoire includes about 240,000 clones, roughly 85% of them detected once, and less than 3.5% sits in the top ten. Material for sequencing was peripheral blood. The receptor set was obtained from a woman aged 18-29 years with acute or convalescent COVID-19.

The V call is TRBV6-6, the J call TRBJ2-5, with D tentatively TRBD1 (5 bases). This CDR3 contains 13 residues. From germline, CDR1 is MNHNY and CDR2 SVGAGI (reference sequence). Trimming removed 7 bases from V and 1 base from J, with 10 bases in between. In DNA form, the CDR3 reads TGTGCCAGCACCGACAGTTTCCAAGAGACCCAGTACTTC. It is translated as CASTDSFQETQYF.

The chain joins TRBV13 to TRBJ2-1, with a tentative D call TRBD1 (5 bases). V lost 0 bases to trimming and J lost 5 bases, with 8 bases between them. The length of the CDR3 is 14 residues. Germline V gene lookup returns CDR1 PRHDT and CDR2 FYEKMQ (reference sequence). DNA for the CDR3: TGTGCCAGCAGCTTAGGCCCCAGGGACAATGAGCAGTTCTTC. Translation: CASSLGPRDNEQFF.

The V call is TRBV5-5, the J call TRBJ1-4; 11 bases fit TRBD1. The trim removed 3 bases at V and 6 bases at J, leaving 4 bases unmatched. CDR1 is SGHKS and CDR2 is YYEKEE in the germline V gene (reference sequence). The CDR3 spans 15 residues. The CDR3 here is CASSSVGQGDEKLFF. CDR3 DNA sequence: TGTGCCAGCAGCTCTGTGGGACAGGGGGATGAAAAACTGTTTTTT.

The count of this clone is one. The rearrangement links TRBV4-3 to TRBJ2-7; the D gene is possibly TRBD2 (5 bases). The V end was cut by 0 bases, the J end by 4 bases, with 19 bases between. The CDR3 contains 17 residues. Germline V gene lookup returns CDR1 LGHNA and CDR2 YSLEER. The CDR3 sequence: CASSQDLGTSFQYEQYF. DNA for the CDR3: TGCGCCAGCAGCCAAGATTTGGGCACTAGTTTCCAATACGAGCAGTACTTC.

The V call is TRBV25-1, the J call TRBJ2-3; TRBD1 matches at 8 bases. The CDR3 contains 16 residues. CDR1 and CDR2 (germline): MGHDK, SYGVNS. The trim removed 3 bases at V and 0 bases at J, leaving 5 bases unmatched. The CDR3 region is CASSDPTGASTDTQYF. CDR3 DNA sequence: TGTGCCAGCAGTGACCCGACAGGGGCAAGCACAGATACGCAGTATTTT.

V usage is TRBV3-1 (or the pseudogene TRBV3-2) and J usage is TRBJ2-4; 9 positions agree with TRBD2. After removal of 1 base from V and 7 bases from J, the junction contained 5 bases not matched to a gene. This CDR3 region has 15 residues. CDR1 LGHDT and CDR2 YNNKEL come from the germline V gene (reference sequence). The CDR3 nucleotides are TGTGCCAGCAGCCAAGTAGCGCGGGAGGGGAACATTCAGTACTTC. This sequence encodes CASSQVAREGNIQYF.

The chain couples TRBV12-1 to TRBJ2-7; the table names TRBD2, a call not compared with the DNA. TRBV12-1 is reported as a pseudogene. The CDR3 sequence is 14 residues long. This CDR3 reads CASSFLREEHEQYF. The CDR3 region has the DNA TGTGCCAGCAGCTTTTTGCGGGAGGAGCACGAGCAGTACTTC.

The gene calls are TRBV29-1 and TRBJ2-1; 7 nucleotides align to TRBD2. The CDR3 contains 14 residues. In germline, CDR1 is SQVTM, CDR2 ANQGSEA. After removal of 7 bases from V and 5 bases from J, the junction contained 11 bases not matched to a gene. CDR3 residues: CSARTGTKDNEQFF. CDR3 bases: TGCAGCGCTCGGACCGGGACTAAGGACAATGAGCAGTTCTTC.

The V call is TRBV27, the J call TRBJ1-4; perhaps TRBD1 as D (5 bases). The germline V and J ends were trimmed by 5 bases and 10 bases, with 17 bases remaining between them. This CDR3 is built from 14 residues. CDR1 and CDR2 from the germline V gene are MNHEY and SMNVEV (reference sequence). CDR3 region: CASSPIGRGRKLFF. The CDR3 nucleotides are TGTGCCAGCAGTCCTATTGGGCGGGGACGAAAACTGTTTTTT.

CDR3 coding DNA: TGTGCCAGCAGCCAAGAGGGCGGGAGGAGGAATGAGCAGTTCTTC. Translating it yields CASSQEGGRRNEQFF. The chain links TRBV3-1 (or the pseudogene TRBV3-2) to TRBJ2-1, with 8 bases lining up with TRBD2. Germline CDR1 LGHDT, CDR2 YNNKEL (reference sequence). The CDR3 contains 15 residues. V dropped 0 bases and J dropped 7; count of bases not matched to a gene: 5.

This clone appeared a few times. This chain connects TRBV24-1 to TRBJ1-2; D may be TRBD1 (5 bases). This CDR3 is 14 amino acids long. Trimming took 11 bases from V and 2 from J, leaving 17 bases between them. Germline values: CDR1 KGHDR, CDR2 SFDVKD. This CDR3 is CARTRGGPNYGYTF. CDR3 DNA: TGTGCCAGGACTAGGGGAGGCCCGAACTATGGCTACACCTTC.

This clone was detected a few times. This rearrangement joins TRBV15 to TRBJ1-2, with 7 bases matching TRBD1. Germline CDR1 LNHNV, CDR2 YYDKDF (reference sequence). This CDR3 comprises 16 residues. The junction had 10 bases not matched to a gene; V was cut back by 1 base and J by 5 bases. The DNA of the CDR3 is TGTGCCACCAGCAGAGTACGGTTAGGGGGCGGGTATGGCTACACCTTC. This encodes CATSRVRLGGGYGYTF.

The rearrangement links TRBV5-1 to TRBJ2-7, with D maybe TRBD2 (5 bases). The CDR3 is 13 amino acids. Trimming cost V 0 bases and J 7 bases, with 11 bases left between them. Germline V gives CDR1 SGHRS, CDR2 YFSETQ. The CDR3 DNA reads TGCGCCAGCAGCTTGGTCCAATCGGGAGAGCAGTACTTC. This codes for CASSLVQSGEQYF.

The chain recombines TRBV28 with TRBJ1-3, with D unclear. V lost 7 bases to trimming and J lost 0 bases, with 16 bases between them. The germline CDR1 and CDR2 sequences are MDHEN and SYDVKM. The CDR3 totals 16 residues. The CDR3 loop is CASTFTGEGSGNTIYF. CDR3 coding DNA: TGTGCCAGCACCTTCACGGGAGAGGGCTCTGGAAACACCATATATTTT.

This sequence joins TRBV18 and TRBJ2-3, with D maybe TRBD2 (5 bases). V was clipped by 5 bases and J by 4 bases, with 10 bases between them. Germline CDR1 and CDR2: KGHSH and LQKENI. The CDR3 covers 13 residues. CDR3 in amino acids: CASSNLAADTQYF. The CDR3 coding sequence is TGTGCCAGCTCAAACCTAGCAGCAGATACGCAGTATTTT.

V usage is TRBV28 and J usage is TRBJ1-5; 9 bases line up with TRBD1. Germline-derived CDR1 and CDR2 are MDHEN and SYDVKM. The CDR3 spans 17 residues. With 5 bases clipped from V and 7 bases from J, the junction kept 15 bases outside the gene matches. CDR3 sequence: CASSTVGDRVVGQPQHF. The CDR3 DNA is TGTGCCAGCAGTACGGTGGGGGACAGGGTCGTCGGCCAGCCCCAGCATTTT.

The chain carries TRBV7-8 and TRBJ2-2, with a weak D call TRBD2 (5 bases). V lost 1 base and J 7 bases, leaving 10 bases between the germline ends. The CDR3 extends over 14 amino acids. Germline CDR1 reads SGHVS; CDR2 reads FQNEAQ. The CDR3 DNA reads TGTGCCAGCAGCTTAGACGAGGGTATCGGGGAGCTGTTTTTT. Its protein is CASSLDEGIGELFF.

The chain carries TRBV7-6 and TRBJ2-1, with D maybe TRBD2 (5 bases). There are 15 residues in the CDR3. The germline V gene has CDR1 SGHVS and CDR2 FNYEAQ. Trimming left V 2 bases short and J 3 bases short, with 11 bases between. The CDR3 spells CASSLLGDYYNEQFF. The CDR3 bases are TGTGCCAGCAGCTTACTCGGTGACTACTACAATGAGCAGTTCTTC.

The chain joins TRBV18 to TRBJ1-4; possibly TRBD1 for D (6 bases). V was cut by 5 bases and J by 2 bases, with 18 bases left in between. Germline assignment: CDR1 KGHSH and CDR2 LQKENI. This CDR3 comprises 17 residues. The CDR3: CASSYDRPRATNEKLFF. The CDR3 DNA sequence: TGTGCCAGCTCATACGACAGGCCCCGGGCTACTAATGAAAAACTGTTTTTT.

In this sample, this clone turned up a few times. V usage is TRBV20-1 and J usage is TRBJ1-5; 10 positions match TRBD1. CDR3 length: 16 amino acids. CDR1 and CDR2 (germline): DFQATT, SNEGSKA (reference sequence). V dropped 3 bases and J dropped 5; count of bases not matched to a gene: 10. The DNA of the CDR3 is TGCAGTGCTAGTGTAATGGGACAGGGGTTCGATCAGCCCCAGCATTTT. Amino acid sequence: CSASVMGQGFDQPQHF.

The chain links TRBV21-1 to TRBJ2-1; the table's D call TRBD1 went unverified against the DNA. TRBV21-1 is tagged as a pseudogene. The CDR3 runs 17 residues. This CDR3 reads CASSKSRGQGAYNEQFF. The CDR3 nucleotides read TGTGCCAGCAGCAAGTCCCGAGGACAGGGGGCCTACAATGAGCAGTTCTTC.

This rearrangement joins TRBV30 to TRBJ2-3; D is ambiguous. Between the trimmed V and J ends, which lost 2 bases and 4 bases, there was a span of 7 bases. This CDR3 region has 12 residues. Germline values: CDR1 GTSNPN, CDR2 SVGIG (reference sequence). The CDR3 loop is CAWSFRPDTQYF. The CDR3 DNA follows: TGTGCCTGGAGTTTCCGTCCAGATACGCAGTATTTT.

V is TRBV24-1 and J is TRBJ2-7; possibly TRBD2 for D (5 bases). The CDR3 totals 14 residues. CDR1 KGHDR and CDR2 SFDVKD come from the germline V gene. V was shortened by 5 bases and J by 0 bases, with 10 bases between the two germline ends. The CDR3: CATSGPGFSYEQYF. For the CDR3, the DNA is TGTGCCACCAGTGGGCCGGGATTCTCCTACGAGCAGTACTTC.

The CDR3 DNA is TGTGCCAGCAGCTTAGGGGTGGGAGGAAGCGACGAGCAGTACTTC. Translation: CASSLGVGGSDEQYF. This rearrangement joins TRBV7-9 to TRBJ2-7, with D perhaps TRBD2 (6 bases). The CDR3 has 15 amino acids. Germline V gene data show CDR1 as SEHNR and CDR2 as FQNEAQ (reference sequence). Trimming took off 1 base at V and 5 bases at J, with 15 bases between the two ends.

The J gene is TRBJ2-7, the V gene TRBV2, with TRBD2 matching over 7 bases. The CDR3 consists of 13 residues. V lost 6 bases, J lost 1 base, and 3 bases stayed unmatched. CDR1 is SNHLY and CDR2 is FYNNEI in the germline V gene. CDR3 region: CASSVSGSYEQYF. The DNA of the CDR3 is TGTGCCAGCAGCGTTAGCGGGTCCTACGAGCAGTACTTC.

The J gene is TRBJ1-1, the V gene TRBV5-6; D call uncertain. Trimming pared 0 bases from V and 1 base from J, leaving 7 bases between. Germline CDR1 is SGHDT and CDR2 is YYEEEE. The CDR3 loop spans 14 amino acids. The CDR3 sequence is CASSLGLQNTEAFF. CDR3 sequence (DNA): TGTGCCAGCAGCTTGGGACTACAGAACACTGAAGCTTTCTTT.